The 29 T cell receptor beta chains below come from one sample, sequenced in a study of T cells expressing NK-cell markers (dated by TCRdb to the early 2020s). Library preparation used 5' RACE. The sample was run on an Illumina HiSeq 2000. Each entry corresponds to one CDR3 protein sequence from reads that TCRdb reprocessed, and DNA is not given. For this sample, the table gives about 400,000 distinct CDR3 sequences. The top ten clonotypes cover over 8.5% of the sample. The sequencing sample was made of blood T cells: a sorted CD56 or NKG2C T cell subset, CD4+ or CD8+ T cells, or bulk PBMC T cells (not recorded which). The origin of the receptors is a woman between 50 and 59 years old in good health. Donor details come from another sample of the same person, matched by shared clones.

The chain has TRBV12-3 or TRBV12-4 and TRBJ2-5. There are 13 residues in the CDR3. CDR3 residues: CASSLRLIETQYF.

This chain uses TRBV5-6 with TRBJ2-5; with no DNA, the TCRdb D assignment of TRBD2 cannot be verified. This CDR3 has 16 amino acids. Germline-derived CDR1 and CDR2 are SGHDT and YYEEEE. This CDR3 reads CASSLGGGLAEETQYF.

The chain has TRBV12-3 or TRBV12-4 and TRBJ2-1; TCRdb gives TRBD1 as the D gene, but with no DNA this cannot be confirmed. This CDR3 contains 15 residues. The CDR3 loop is CASLQSARASNEQFF.

This chain links TRBV4-1 with TRBJ2-7; as DNA is missing, the TRBD1 call by TCRdb cannot be tested. The CDR3 spans 15 residues. CDR1 is MGHRA, CDR2 YSYEKL, per germline. The CDR3 is CASSQDSGTGREQYF.

The chain joins TRBV5-1 to TRBJ1-1; the TRBD1 assignment by TCRdb is unverifiable without DNA. Germline CDR1 reads SGHRS; CDR2 reads YFSETQ. CDR3 length: 12 amino acids. The chain's CDR3 is CASTGMNTEAFF.

V usage is TRBV11-2 and J usage is TRBJ2-4; TCRdb reports TRBD2, a call that lacks DNA to check it against. Germline V gene data show CDR1 as SGHAT and CDR2 as FQNNGV. This CDR3 spans 16 amino acids. CDR3 in amino acids: CASSSPRGTRGNIQYF.

J is TRBJ1-2 and V is TRBV29-1; TCRdb's D call, TRBD1, is unchecked because there is no DNA. The germline gives CDR1 SQVTM, CDR2 ANQGSEA. This CDR3 spans 14 amino acids. The CDR3 loop reads CSVMGDRGHYGYTF.

This chain joins TRBV6-5 and TRBJ2-3; lacking DNA, the TRBD2 call made by TCRdb goes unchecked. CDR1 and CDR2 (germline): MNHEY, SVGAGI. The CDR3 has 16 residues. CDR3 loop: CASSYEAGLNTDTQYF.

The chain carries TRBV4-1 and TRBJ1-1; TCRdb indicates TRBD1, and absent DNA this call remains unverified. CDR3 size: 16 residues. The V gene's germline CDR1 is MGHRA and CDR2 YSYEKL. CDR3 protein: CASSQDPAGRNTEAFF.

The gene calls are TRBV20-1 and TRBJ2-1; the D gene TCRdb calls, TRBD2, cannot be checked with no DNA. Germline lookup yields CDR1 DFQATT and CDR2 SNEGSKA (reference sequence). The CDR3 consists of 18 residues. This CDR3 is CSARGGLAESSSYNEQFF.

CDR3 amino acids: CASSPGNTEAFF. This chain joins TRBV12-3 or TRBV12-4 and TRBJ1-1. This CDR3 contains 12 residues.

The chain recombines TRBV11-2 with TRBJ1-1. CDR3 length: 16 residues. Germline V gene data show CDR1 as SGHAT and CDR2 as FQNNGV. The CDR3 region is CASSLGVMVGDVEAFF.

The V gene is TRBV29-1, the J gene TRBJ2-1; the D call of TRBD2 rests on TCRdb alone, since no DNA is present to check it. Germline assignment: CDR1 SQVTM and CDR2 ANQGSEA. The CDR3 runs to 12 residues. CDR3: CGSGGSDIEQFF.

The chain uses TRBV20-1 and TRBJ2-7. Germline CDR1 DFQATT, CDR2 SNEGSKA (reference sequence). CDR3 length: 11 amino acids. The CDR3 loop is CSARGPREQYF.

The J gene is TRBJ2-3, the V gene TRBV2; TCRdb outputs TRBD1, but without DNA this stays unchecked. CDR3 size: 14 residues. CDR1 is SNHLY, CDR2 FYNNEI, per germline. The CDR3 sequence is CASSSGTITDTQYF.

The V call is TRBV5-6, the J call TRBJ2-1; TCRdb designates TRBD1, a call that cannot be tested without DNA. The germline V gene encodes CDR1 SGHDT and CDR2 YYEEEE. This CDR3 region has 15 residues. The CDR3 sequence is CASSYPGTWYNEQFF.

The chain's CDR3 is CASSFRTGQGVNEQFF. The J gene is TRBJ2-1, the V gene TRBV4-1; TCRdb names TRBD1, which stays unverified in the absence of DNA. Germline loops: CDR1 MGHRA, CDR2 YSYEKL. This CDR3 region has 16 residues.

The J gene is TRBJ2-7, the V gene TRBV20-1; TCRdb's D call of TRBD2 is untestable without DNA. The germline gives CDR1 DFQATT, CDR2 SNEGSKA (reference sequence). The CDR3 runs to 17 residues. Here the CDR3 reads CSARDRGGPSSSYEQYF.

The CDR3 here is CASSLTGPVNSPLHF. This chain joins TRBV5-1 and TRBJ1-6; TCRdb selects TRBD1, and the lack of DNA leaves this call unchecked. The CDR3 has 15 residues. Germline CDR1 SGHRS, CDR2 YFSETQ.

Here the CDR3 reads CASSYGQGDRETQYF. The chain couples TRBV6-5 to TRBJ2-5; without DNA, the TCRdb call of TRBD1 cannot be checked. CDR3 length: 15 residues. Germline V lookup: CDR1 MNHEY, CDR2 SVGAGI.

The chain employs TRBV20-1 and TRBJ2-3. The length of the CDR3 is 15 residues. Looked up from germline, CDR1 is DFQATT and CDR2 is SNEGSKA (reference sequence). The CDR3: CSSILLGIDTDTQYF.

The CDR3: CASSLIQRRYNEQFF. The chain uses TRBV12-3 or TRBV12-4 and TRBJ2-1. The CDR3 loop spans 15 amino acids.

The genes are TRBV12-3 or TRBV12-4 and TRBJ2-4. This CDR3 has 12 amino acids. The CDR3 reads CASWLAKNIQYF.

The gene calls are TRBV20-1 and TRBJ2-4; TCRdb proposes TRBD2, but this gene call is untestable without DNA. Germline V lookup: CDR1 DFQATT, CDR2 SNEGSKA (reference sequence). The CDR3 is 14 amino acids. The chain's CDR3 is CSATLTSYGNIQYF.

The V and J genes are TRBV7-2 and TRBJ2-3. This CDR3 region has 14 residues. Per germline, CDR1 SGHTA and CDR2 FQGNSA. This CDR3 is CASRDVAVADTQYF.

V usage is TRBV11-2 and J usage is TRBJ2-7; TCRdb's D gene call, TRBD2, goes unchecked for lack of DNA. CDR1 is SGHAT, CDR2 FQNNGV, per germline. The CDR3 covers 14 residues. This CDR3 reads CASTHWRLSYEQYF.

The genes are TRBV6-1 and TRBJ2-2; there is no DNA to check the TCRdb D call of TRBD1. Germline CDR1 reads MNHNS; CDR2 reads SASEGT. The CDR3 covers 13 residues. The CDR3 here is CASSEQGNGELFF.

The chain is built from TRBV7-3 and TRBJ1-2; with no DNA, the TCRdb D assignment of TRBD1 cannot be verified. This CDR3 has 17 residues. Germline V gives CDR1 SGHTA, CDR2 FQGTGA. The CDR3 reads CASSQGTGGVMAYGYTF.

CDR3 amino acids: CASSPLPLLGPNTEAFF. The chain joins TRBV18 to TRBJ1-1; TCRdb's D call of TRBD1 is untestable without DNA. Germline V CDR1 and CDR2: KGHSH, LQKENI. This CDR3 has 17 residues.